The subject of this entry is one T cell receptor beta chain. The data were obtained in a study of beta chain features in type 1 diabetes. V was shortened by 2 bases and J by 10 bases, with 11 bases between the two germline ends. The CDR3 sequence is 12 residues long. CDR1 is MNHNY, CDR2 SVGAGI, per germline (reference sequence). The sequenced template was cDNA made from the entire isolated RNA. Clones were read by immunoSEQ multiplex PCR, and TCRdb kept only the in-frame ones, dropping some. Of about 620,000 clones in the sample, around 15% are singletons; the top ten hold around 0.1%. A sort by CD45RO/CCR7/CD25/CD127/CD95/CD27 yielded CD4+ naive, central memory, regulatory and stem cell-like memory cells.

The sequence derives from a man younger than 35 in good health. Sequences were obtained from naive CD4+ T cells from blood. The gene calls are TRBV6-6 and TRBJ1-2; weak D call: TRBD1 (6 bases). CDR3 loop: CASSYVGGFYTF. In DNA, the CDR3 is TGTGCCAGCAGTTACGTTGGGGGCTTCTACACCTTC.